The 14 T cell receptor beta chains below all came from one sample that was sequenced in a study of metastatic and nonmetastatic thyroid tumors. The entire patient cohort was treatment-naive prior to thyroid surgery. TCRdb re-processed the PCR reads through MiXCR. This table has under 20,000 clones, about a third appearing once. The sequencing sample was made of tumor tissue. These receptors all stem from a male donor with papillary thyroid cancer or a benign thyroid nodule (not recorded which). Some clones in this sample may be carry-over from other donors' samples.

Note on this clone: A read error may produce the germline difference seen at one junction end. The chain recombines TRBV10-3 with TRBJ2-1, with 9 bases that match TRBD2. Germline assignment: CDR1 ENHRY and CDR2 SYGVKD. The CDR3 runs to 16 residues. The CDR3: CAIRESKQRGAIAQFF. As DNA, the CDR3 is TGTGCCATCAGAGAGTCGAAACAGCGGGGGGCAATCGCGCAGTTCTTC.

This clone showed up just a few times. This chain uses TRBV6-2 or TRBV6-3 with TRBJ1-2, with 8 bases lining up with TRBD1. This CDR3 region has 16 residues. V shed 6 bases and J 7 bases; nucleotides not matched to a gene: 16. CDR1 and CDR2 from the germline V gene are MNHEY and SVGEGT. The CDR3, as DNA: TGTGCCAGCAGGGGCGGACAGGGCACGCAAGGAGGTGGCTACACCTTC. Translated: CASRGGQGTQGGGYTF.

In regard to this clone: This may be a read error, as it is one base from a much larger clone. Other DNA sequences from this sample encode an identical CDR3 as well. The J gene is TRBJ2-3, the V gene TRBV19; D may match TRBD1 or TRBD2 (5 bases each). The CDR3 is made up of 13 amino acids. Germline V gene lookup returns CDR1 LNHDA and CDR2 SQIVND (reference sequence). This chain's CDR3 is CATSTRGRDTQYF. The CDR3 nucleotides read TGCGCCACCTCAACCCGGGGCCGGGATACGCAGTATTTT.

The sample holds a few counts of this clone. The chain recombines TRBV6-1 with TRBJ1-6; weak D call: TRBD1 (6 bases). V was trimmed by 7 bases and J by 10 bases, leaving 17 bases between them. Germline CDR1 is MNHNS and CDR2 is SASEGT. CDR3 length equals 14 residues. The CDR3 reads CASIRYRAGSPLHF. CDR3 bases: TGTGCCAGCATCCGGTACAGGGCTGGATCACCCCTCCACTTT.

The rearrangement uses TRBV11-3 and TRBJ1-1; no clear D gene. The CDR3 covers 12 residues. Germline CDR1 SGHNT, CDR2 YENEEA. V shed 1 base and J shed 7 bases, with 7 bases lying between them. CDR3 protein: CASSLAGGEAFF. DNA for the CDR3: TGTGCCAGCAGCTTAGCGGGCGGTGAAGCTTTCTTT. The full variable domain, in which reference TRBV11-3 and TRBJ1-1 provide the parts outside the CDR3, is EAGVVQSPRYKIIEKKQPVAFWCNPISGHNTLYWYLQNLGQGPELLIRYENEEAVDDSQLPKDRFSAERLKGVDSTLKIQPAELGDSAVYLCASSLAGGEAFFGQGTRLTVV.

Of note for this clone: Likely a read error: the CDR3 ends without its conserved phenylalanine or tryptophan. It is unclear where the CDR3 begins or ends on the DNA, so no DNA is shown, and the CDR3 is as TCRdb lists it. V gene TRBV27 combines with J gene TRBJ1-6; the tabulated D call, TRBD1, remains unverified against the DNA. The CDR3 is 15 amino acids in total, end residues counted. CDR1 MNHEY and CDR2 SMNVEV come from the germline V gene (reference sequence). The CDR3 sequence is CASTPQGGVYSPLQY.

As for this clone: This may be a read error, as it is one base from a much larger clone. V usage is TRBV7-9 and J usage is TRBJ2-1; D is unresolved. The germline gives CDR1 SEHNR, CDR2 FQNEAQ (reference sequence). This CDR3 has 11 residues. Trimming removed 6 bases at V and 4 bases at J, with 4 bases between. CDR3 amino acids: CASSFYNEQFF. The CDR3 DNA reads as TGTGCCAGCAGTTTTTACAATGAGCAGTTCTTC.

The rearrangement links TRBV4-2 to TRBJ2-7; TRBD2 matches at 9 bases. The length of the CDR3 is 15 residues. Germline V gene data show CDR1 as LGHNA and CDR2 as YNFKEQ. Trimming took 0 bases from V and 0 from J; bases not matched to a gene: 0. Written as DNA, the CDR3 is TGTGCCAGCAGCCAAGAGACTAGCGGCTCCTACGAGCAGTACTTC. Translating gives CASSQETSGSYEQYF.

This clone was seen many times. This chain joins TRBV9 and TRBJ2-3; the D is unclear. V dropped 0 bases and J dropped 0 bases, with 8 bases sitting between them. CDR1 SGDLS and CDR2 YYNGEE come from the germline V gene. The CDR3 covers 15 residues. CDR3 amino acids: CASSVAASSTDTQYF. DNA for the CDR3: TGTGCCAGCAGCGTAGCGGCTTCTAGCACAGATACGCAGTATTTT.

At least ten counts were recorded for this clone. This rearrangement joins TRBV20-1 to TRBJ1-1; D unclear. This CDR3 spans 15 amino acids. CDR1 DFQATT and CDR2 SNEGSKA come from the germline V gene (reference sequence). Trimming took off 1 base at V and 1 base at J, with 13 bases between the two ends. The CDR3 is CSARGEGLANTEAFF. CDR3 DNA: TGCAGTGCTAGAGGGGAAGGACTCGCGAACACTGAAGCTTTCTTT.

With regard to this clone: A much larger clone sits a single nucleotide away, making a read error possible. Other DNA sequences in this sample translate to the same CDR3. The chain couples TRBV5-1 to TRBJ2-6, with D uncertain. V was cut by 0 bases and J by 7 bases, with 11 bases left in between. This CDR3 has 15 amino acids. Germline V lookup: CDR1 SGHRS, CDR2 YFSETQ. The CDR3 nucleotides are TGCGCCAGCAGCTTGGTGGAGCACGGTGCCAACGTCCTGACTTTC. Its protein is CASSLVEHGANVLTF.

Ten or more counts support this clone. This chain links TRBV5-6 with TRBJ2-7; no firm D call. This CDR3 is built from 14 residues. Germline CDR1 is SGHDT and CDR2 is YYEEEE. V lost 6 bases and J lost 2, with 15 bases in between. The CDR3 sequence is CASTSPRETYEQYF. In DNA form, the CDR3 reads TGTGCCAGCACCTCCCCGCGCGAGACCTACGAGCAGTACTTC.

The chain recombines TRBV9 with TRBJ1-2; no definite D call. From germline, CDR1 is SGDLS and CDR2 YYNGEE. The CDR3 length is 14 residues. V was clipped by 3 bases and J by 2 bases, with 11 bases between them. The CDR3 DNA follows: TGTGCCAGCAGCGCAGACTTTCTGAACTATGGCTACACCTTC. As protein: CASSADFLNYGYTF.

This clone is labeled medium-sized (0.01 to 0.1%). Given a much more abundant clone one base away, this may be a read error. Other DNA sequences within the sample encode an identical CDR3. The chain combines TRBV20-1 with TRBJ2-7, with 7 nucleotides matching TRBD2. V lost 5 bases to trimming and J lost 2 bases; unmatched junction nucleotides: 15. Germline V lookup: CDR1 DFQATT, CDR2 SNEGSKA (reference sequence). The CDR3 is 16 residues long. The DNA for the CDR3 is TGCAGTGCTTCTGCCCCCGGGACGAGCGGGACCTACGAGCAGTACTTC. Protein sequence: CSASAPGTSGTYEQYF.